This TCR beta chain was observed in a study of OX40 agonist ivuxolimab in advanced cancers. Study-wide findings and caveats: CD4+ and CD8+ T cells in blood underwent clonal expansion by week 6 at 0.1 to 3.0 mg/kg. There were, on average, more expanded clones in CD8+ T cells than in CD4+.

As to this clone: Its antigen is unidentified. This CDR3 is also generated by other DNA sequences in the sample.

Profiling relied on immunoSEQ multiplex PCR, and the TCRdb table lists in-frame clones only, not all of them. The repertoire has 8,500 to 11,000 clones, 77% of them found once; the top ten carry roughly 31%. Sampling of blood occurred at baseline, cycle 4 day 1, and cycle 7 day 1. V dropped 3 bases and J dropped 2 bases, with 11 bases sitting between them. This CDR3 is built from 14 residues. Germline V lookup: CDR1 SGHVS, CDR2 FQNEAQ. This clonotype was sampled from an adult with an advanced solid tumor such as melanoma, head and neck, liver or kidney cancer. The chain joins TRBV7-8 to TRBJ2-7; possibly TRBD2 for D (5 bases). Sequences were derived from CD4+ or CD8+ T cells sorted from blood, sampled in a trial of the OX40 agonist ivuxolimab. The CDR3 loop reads CASSLGAGPYEQYF. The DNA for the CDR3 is TGTGCCAGCAGCTTGGGTGCGGGCCCCTACGAGCAGTACTTC.